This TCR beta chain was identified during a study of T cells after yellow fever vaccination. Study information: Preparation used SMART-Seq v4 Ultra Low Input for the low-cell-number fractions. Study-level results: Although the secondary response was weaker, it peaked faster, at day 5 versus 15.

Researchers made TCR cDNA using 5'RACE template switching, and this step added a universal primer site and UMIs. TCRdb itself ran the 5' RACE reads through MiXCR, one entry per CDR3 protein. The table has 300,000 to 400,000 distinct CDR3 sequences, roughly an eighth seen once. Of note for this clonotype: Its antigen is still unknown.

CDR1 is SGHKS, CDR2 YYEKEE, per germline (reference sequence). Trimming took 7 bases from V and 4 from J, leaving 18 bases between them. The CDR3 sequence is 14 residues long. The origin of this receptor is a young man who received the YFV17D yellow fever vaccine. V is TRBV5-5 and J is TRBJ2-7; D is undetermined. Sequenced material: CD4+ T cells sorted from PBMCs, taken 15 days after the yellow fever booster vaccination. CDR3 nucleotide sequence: TGTGCCAGCGGAAGGACCAGTTTATCGTACGAGCAGTACTTC. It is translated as CASGRTSLSYEQYF.